One sample yielded the 10 T cell receptor beta chains listed below, sequenced in a study of HIV-infected patients and healthy controls. TCRdb redid the calling of the 5' RACE reads with MiXCR, one entry per CDR3 protein. The table has about 67,000 distinct CDR3 sequences, roughly a sixth seen once; the top ten hold approximately 5%. Material: CD4+ T cells from blood. These receptors were collected from a human donor in good health.

V gene TRBV7-8 combines with J gene TRBJ2-7; 11 positions match TRBD2. V trimming: 1 base; J trimming: 2 bases; junction bases outside the gene matches: 4. Germline lookup yields CDR1 SGHVS and CDR2 FQNEAQ. The length of the CDR3 is 16 residues. The chain's CDR3 is CASSLGLAGGPYEQYF. The DNA of the CDR3 is TGTGCCAGCAGCTTAGGGCTAGCGGGAGGACCCTACGAGCAGTACTTC.

This clonotype was seen repeatedly, ten times or more. V and J are TRBV12-3 or TRBV12-4 and TRBJ2-3; possibly TRBD1 or TRBD2 for D (5 bases each). The CDR3 covers 11 residues. V lost 4 bases and J lost 6, with 5 bases in between. CDR3 in DNA: TGTGCCAGCAGTTGGGGGGATACGCAGTATTTT. Encoded protein: CASSWGDTQYF.

This clonotype was seen repeatedly, ten times or more. The chain carries TRBV7-9 and TRBJ2-1, with TRBD1 matching over 7 bases. Germline V CDR1 and CDR2: SEHNR, FQNEAQ (reference sequence). CDR3 size: 17 residues. With 4 bases clipped from V and 5 bases from J, the junction kept 14 bases outside the gene matches. The CDR3 loop reads CASSSASHRGQHNEQFF. The CDR3 DNA reads as TGTGCCAGCAGCTCCGCCTCACACAGGGGACAGCACAATGAGCAGTTCTTC.

Only a few counts were recorded for this clonotype. This sequence joins TRBV12-3 or TRBV12-4 and TRBJ1-1, with 7 bases matching TRBD1. The J segment lost 8 bases and the V segment lost 5 bases, leaving 8 bases of the junction unmatched. The CDR3 runs to 13 residues. CDR3 amino acids: CASSRQGLGEAFF. In DNA, the CDR3 is TGTGCCAGCAGTCGACAGGGTTTGGGAGAAGCTTTCTTT.

This clonotype was found many times. J is TRBJ2-1 and V is TRBV6-2 or TRBV6-3, with TRBD2 identical over 7 bases. The CDR3 length is 16 residues. Germline V lookup: CDR1 MNHEY, CDR2 SVGEGT. With 4 bases clipped from V and 2 bases from J, the junction kept 8 bases outside the gene matches. CDR3: CASSSAGAGAYNEQFF. The CDR3 coding sequence is TGTGCCAGCAGTTCAGCCGGGGCGGGGGCCTACAATGAGCAGTTCTTC.

The chain employs TRBV10-3 and TRBJ2-1, with TRBD1 identical over 9 bases. CDR1 and CDR2 from the germline V gene are ENHRY and SYGVKD. V gave up 2 bases and J gave up 0 bases; unmatched junction bases: 5. This CDR3 contains 17 residues. Here the CDR3 reads CAISEIGQGSSYNEQFF. The DNA for the CDR3 is TGTGCCATCAGTGAGATAGGACAGGGGAGCTCCTACAATGAGCAGTTCTTC.

This clonotype was recorded a few times. DNA of the CDR3: TGTGCCAGTAGTACCGGGACAGCGAACTATGGCTACACCTTC. It encodes CASSTGTANYGYTF. J is TRBJ1-2 and V is TRBV19; TRBD1 aligns across 7 bases. Germline V lookup: CDR1 LNHDA, CDR2 SQIVND (reference sequence). CDR3 length equals 14 residues. The junction had 4 bases not matched to a gene; V was cut back by 4 bases and J by 2 bases.

This clonotype was counted many times. The rearrangement joins TRBV20-1 to TRBJ2-2, with 11 positions matching TRBD2. V lost 6 bases, J lost 5 bases, and 11 bases stayed unmatched. Per germline, CDR1 DFQATT and CDR2 SNEGSKA (reference sequence). The CDR3 covers 16 residues. Here the CDR3 DNA reads TGCAGTGCCCGCCTTATAGCGGGAGGGGGAACCGGGGAGCTGTTTTTT. Translating gives CSARLIAGGGTGELFF.

This clonotype was detected only a few times. The chain combines TRBV5-1 with TRBJ1-1; no reliable D call. Per the germline V gene, CDR1 is SGHRS and CDR2 is YFSETQ. This CDR3 contains 12 residues. V lost 4 bases and J 4 bases, leaving 8 bases between the germline ends. The CDR3 sequence is CASSQTSTEAFF. The DNA of the CDR3 is TGCGCCAGCAGCCAAACGAGCACTGAAGCTTTCTTT.

The rearrangement joins TRBV3-1 to TRBJ2-1, with D possibly being TRBD2 (5 bases). V was shortened by 1 base and J by 4 bases, with 20 bases between the two germline ends. Per germline, CDR1 LGHDT and CDR2 YNNKEL (reference sequence). The CDR3 loop spans 18 amino acids. CDR3 nucleotide sequence: TGTGCCAGCAGCCAAGCCCTGGCGGGCCCAGTCGGGTACAATGAGCAGTTCTTC. It codes for CASSQALAGPVGYNEQFF.